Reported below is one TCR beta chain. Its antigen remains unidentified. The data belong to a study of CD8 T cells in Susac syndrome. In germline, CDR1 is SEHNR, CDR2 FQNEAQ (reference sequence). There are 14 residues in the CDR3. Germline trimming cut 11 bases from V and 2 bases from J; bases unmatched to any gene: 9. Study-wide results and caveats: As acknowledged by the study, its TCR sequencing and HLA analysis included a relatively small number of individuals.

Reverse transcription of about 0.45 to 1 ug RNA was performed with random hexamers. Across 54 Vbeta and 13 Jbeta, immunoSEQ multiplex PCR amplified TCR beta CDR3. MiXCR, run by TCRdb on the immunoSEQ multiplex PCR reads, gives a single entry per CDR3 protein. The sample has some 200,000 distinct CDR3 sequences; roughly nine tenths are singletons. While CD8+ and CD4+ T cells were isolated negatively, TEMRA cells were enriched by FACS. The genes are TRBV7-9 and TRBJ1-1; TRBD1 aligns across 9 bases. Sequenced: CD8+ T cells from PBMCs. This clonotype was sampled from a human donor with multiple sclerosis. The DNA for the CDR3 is TGTGCCGGGACAGGGTTGCGGCTTAACACTGAAGCTTTCTTT. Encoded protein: CAGTGLRLNTEAFF.